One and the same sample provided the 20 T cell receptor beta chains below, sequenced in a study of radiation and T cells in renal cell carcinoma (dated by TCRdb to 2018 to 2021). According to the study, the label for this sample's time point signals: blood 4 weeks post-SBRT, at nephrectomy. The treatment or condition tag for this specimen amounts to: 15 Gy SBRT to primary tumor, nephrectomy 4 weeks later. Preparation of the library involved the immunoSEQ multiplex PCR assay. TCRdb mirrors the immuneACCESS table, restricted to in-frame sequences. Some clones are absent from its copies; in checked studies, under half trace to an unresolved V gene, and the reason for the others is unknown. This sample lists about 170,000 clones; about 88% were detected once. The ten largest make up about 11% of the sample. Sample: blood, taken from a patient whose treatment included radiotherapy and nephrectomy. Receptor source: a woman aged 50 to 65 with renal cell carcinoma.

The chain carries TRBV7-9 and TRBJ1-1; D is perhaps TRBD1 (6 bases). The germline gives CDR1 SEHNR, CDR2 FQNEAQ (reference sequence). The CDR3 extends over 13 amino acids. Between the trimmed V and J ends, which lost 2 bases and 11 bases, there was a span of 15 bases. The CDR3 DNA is TGTGCCAGCAGCTTACCAGGGGAGGATCGGGCTTTCTTT. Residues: CASSLPGEDRAFF.

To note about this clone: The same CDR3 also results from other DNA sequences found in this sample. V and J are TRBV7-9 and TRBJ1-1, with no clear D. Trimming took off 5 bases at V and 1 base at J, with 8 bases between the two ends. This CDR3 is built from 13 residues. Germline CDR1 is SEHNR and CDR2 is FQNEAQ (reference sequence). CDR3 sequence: CASSRQENTEAFF. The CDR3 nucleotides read TGTGCCAGCAGCCGTCAGGAGAACACTGAAGCTTTCTTT. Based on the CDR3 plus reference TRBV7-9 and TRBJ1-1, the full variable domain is DTGVSQNPRHKITKRGQNVTFRCDPISEHNRLYWYRQTLGQGPEFLTYFQNEAQLEKSRLLSDRFSAERPKGSFSTLEIQRTEQGDSAMYLCASSRQENTEAFFGQGTRLTVV.

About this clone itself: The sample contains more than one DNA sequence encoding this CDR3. The CDR3 reads CASSLAGGNTEAFF. Written as DNA, the CDR3 is TGCGCCAGCAGCTTGGCCGGGGGGAACACTGAAGCTTTCTTT. The V call is TRBV5-1, the J call TRBJ1-1; D is possibly TRBD1 (5 bases). Germline V gives CDR1 SGHRS, CDR2 YFSETQ. Trimming left V 0 bases short and J 1 base short, with 7 bases between. CDR3 length: 14 residues.

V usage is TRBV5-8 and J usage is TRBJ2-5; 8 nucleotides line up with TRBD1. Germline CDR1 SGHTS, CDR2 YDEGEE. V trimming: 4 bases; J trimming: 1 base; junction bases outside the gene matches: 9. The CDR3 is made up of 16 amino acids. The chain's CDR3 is CASSREPGQVQETQYF. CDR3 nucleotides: TGTGCCAGCAGCCGTGAGCCGGGACAGGTCCAAGAGACCCAGTACTTC.

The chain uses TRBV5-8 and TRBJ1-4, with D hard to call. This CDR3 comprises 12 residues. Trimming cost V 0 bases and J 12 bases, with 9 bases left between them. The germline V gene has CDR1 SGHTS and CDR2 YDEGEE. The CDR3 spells CASSLAETELFF. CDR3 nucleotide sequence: TGTGCCAGCAGCTTGGCCGAGACGGAACTGTTTTTT.

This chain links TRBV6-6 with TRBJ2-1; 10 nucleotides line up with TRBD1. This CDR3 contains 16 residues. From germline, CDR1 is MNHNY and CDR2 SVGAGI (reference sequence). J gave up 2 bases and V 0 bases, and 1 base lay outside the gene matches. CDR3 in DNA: TGTGCCAGCAGTTACTCCGGACAGGGGGCCTACAATGAGCAGTTCTTC. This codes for CASSYSGQGAYNEQFF.

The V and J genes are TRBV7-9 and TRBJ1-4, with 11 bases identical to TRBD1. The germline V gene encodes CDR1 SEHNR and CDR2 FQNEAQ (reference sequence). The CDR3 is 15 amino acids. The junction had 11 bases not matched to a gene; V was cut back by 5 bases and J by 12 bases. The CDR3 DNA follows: TGTGCCAGCAGCCCGCCGGGACAGGGGGTCCGGGAACTGTTTTTT. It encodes CASSPPGQGVRELFF.

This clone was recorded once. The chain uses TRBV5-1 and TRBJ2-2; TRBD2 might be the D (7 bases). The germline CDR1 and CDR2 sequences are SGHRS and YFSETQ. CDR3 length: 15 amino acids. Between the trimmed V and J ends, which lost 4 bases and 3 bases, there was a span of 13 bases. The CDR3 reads CASSQGGAYTGELFF. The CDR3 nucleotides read TGCGCCAGCAGCCAAGGGGGGGCATACACCGGGGAGCTGTTTTTT.

In nucleotides, the CDR3 is TGCGCCAGCAGCCAGCGGGGGGGCCCCTACAATGAGCAGTTCTTC. As protein: CASSQRGGPYNEQFF. This chain uses TRBV5-1 with TRBJ2-1; 10 nucleotides align to TRBD2. Losses at the gene ends were 4 bases for V and 2 bases for J; bases not matched to a gene: 3. This CDR3 contains 15 residues. Germline V gene sequence: CDR1 SGHRS, CDR2 YFSETQ.

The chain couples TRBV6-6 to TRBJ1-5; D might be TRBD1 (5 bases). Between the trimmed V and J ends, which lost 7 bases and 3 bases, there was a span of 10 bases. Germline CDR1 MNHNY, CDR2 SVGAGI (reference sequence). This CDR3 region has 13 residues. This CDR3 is CASTQGLNQPQHF. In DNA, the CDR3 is TGTGCCAGCACTCAGGGACTCAATCAGCCCCAGCATTTT.

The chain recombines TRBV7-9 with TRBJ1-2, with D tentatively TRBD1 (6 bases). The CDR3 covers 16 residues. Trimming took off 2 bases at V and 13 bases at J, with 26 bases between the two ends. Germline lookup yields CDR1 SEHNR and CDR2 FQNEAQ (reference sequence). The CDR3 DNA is TGTGCCAGCAGCTTATGGGACACCGGTAATCGAGTCGCACCCACCTTC. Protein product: CASSLWDTGNRVAPTF.

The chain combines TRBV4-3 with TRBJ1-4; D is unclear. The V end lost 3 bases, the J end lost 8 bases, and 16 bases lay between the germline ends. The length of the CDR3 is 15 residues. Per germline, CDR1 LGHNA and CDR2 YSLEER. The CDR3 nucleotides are TGCGCCAGCAGCCAGAGGGCTGACGTTAGAGAAAAACTGTTTTTT. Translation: CASSQRADVREKLFF.

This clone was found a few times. The CDR3 loop reads CASSLNRVKETQYF. The CDR3 DNA reads as TGTGCCAGCAGCTTAAATCGGGTTAAAGAGACCCAGTACTTC. This sequence joins TRBV11-2 and TRBJ2-5; D remains unclear. The CDR3 loop spans 14 amino acids. Germline values: CDR1 SGHAT, CDR2 FQNNGV. V was cut by 2 bases and J by 3 bases, with 10 bases left in between. Drawing the rest from reference TRBV11-2 and TRBJ2-5, the complete variable domain is EAGVAQSPRYKIIEKRQSVAFWCNPISGHATLYWYQQILGQGPKLLIQFQNNGVVDDSQLPKDRFSAERLKGVDSTLKIQPAKLEDSAVYLCASSLNRVKETQYFGPGTRLLVL.

The CDR3 nucleotides read TGCGCCAGCAGCTCGTTTGGGGGCACTAATGAAAAACTGTTTTTT. Amino acids: CASSSFGGTNEKLFF. V gene TRBV5-1 combines with J gene TRBJ1-4; tentatively, D is TRBD1 (6 bases). Germline V lookup: CDR1 SGHRS, CDR2 YFSETQ. The CDR3 is 15 amino acids. V lost 3 bases and J lost 2, with 11 bases in between.

The CDR3, as DNA: TGTGCCAGCAGTTTTCGGGGGGCTCCAAACTCTGGAAACACCATATATTTT. Its translation is CASSFRGAPNSGNTIYF. The chain employs TRBV27 and TRBJ1-3, with D perhaps matching TRBD1 (6 bases). Trimming stripped 3 bases from V and 0 bases from J, with 15 bases between. The CDR3 totals 17 residues. Germline assignment: CDR1 MNHEY and CDR2 SMNVEV (reference sequence).

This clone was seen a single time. The CDR3 loop reads CASTPRWRPSTDTQYF. The CDR3 nucleotides read TGTGCCAGCACCCCCCGTTGGCGCCCCAGCACAGATACGCAGTATTTT. V usage is TRBV11-1 and J usage is TRBJ2-3; no clear D. In germline, CDR1 is SGHAT, CDR2 FQDESV (reference sequence). V lost 7 bases, J lost 0 bases, and 17 bases lay in between. The CDR3 has 16 amino acids.

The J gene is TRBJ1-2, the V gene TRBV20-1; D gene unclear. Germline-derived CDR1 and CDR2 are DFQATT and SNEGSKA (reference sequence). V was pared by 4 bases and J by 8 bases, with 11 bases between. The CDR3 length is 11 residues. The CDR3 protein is CSATSAGGYTF. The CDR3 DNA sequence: TGCAGTGCTACTTCGGCGGGAGGCTACACCTTC.

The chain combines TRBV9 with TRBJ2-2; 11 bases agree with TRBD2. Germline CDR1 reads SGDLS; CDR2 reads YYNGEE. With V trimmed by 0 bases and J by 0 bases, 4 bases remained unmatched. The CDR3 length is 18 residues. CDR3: CASSVGPSGGSNTGELFF. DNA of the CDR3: TGTGCCAGCAGCGTAGGACCTAGCGGGGGGTCGAACACCGGGGAGCTGTTTTTT.

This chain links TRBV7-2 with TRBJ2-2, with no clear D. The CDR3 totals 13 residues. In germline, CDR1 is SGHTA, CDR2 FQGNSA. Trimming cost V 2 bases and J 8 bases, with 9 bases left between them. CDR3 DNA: TGTGCCAGCAGCTTATCAAGAAAGGGGGAGCTGTTTTTT. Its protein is CASSLSRKGELFF.

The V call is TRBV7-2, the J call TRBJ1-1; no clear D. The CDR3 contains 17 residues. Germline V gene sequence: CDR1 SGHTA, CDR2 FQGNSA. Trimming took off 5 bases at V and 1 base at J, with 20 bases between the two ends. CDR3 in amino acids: CASSRQSPRRANTEAFF. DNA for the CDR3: TGTGCCAGCAGCCGGCAGTCTCCCCGGAGGGCGAACACTGAAGCTTTCTTT.